The 14 T cell receptor beta chains reported below all come from one sample, sequenced in a study of monozygotic twins with inflammatory bowel disease. TCRdb reprocessed the 5' RACE reads; each CDR3 protein has one entry and no DNA is given. The sample table includes 400,000 to 500,000 distinct CDR3 sequences. Source material: blood. The receptors were sampled from a human donor with ulcerative colitis or Crohn's disease, or a healthy co-twin of an affected twin (not recorded which).

The chain couples TRBV20-1 to TRBJ2-1; the TCRdb D gene call, TRBD1, has no DNA to confirm it. Germline V gene sequence: CDR1 DFQATT, CDR2 SNEGSKA (reference sequence). The CDR3 is made up of 13 amino acids. This CDR3 is CSARQGAYNEQFF.

The V call is TRBV11-2, the J call TRBJ2-7; TCRdb indicates TRBD1, and absent DNA this call remains unverified. This CDR3 is built from 15 residues. Germline-derived CDR1 and CDR2 are SGHAT and FQNNGV. The CDR3 sequence is CASSLDPTGTYEQYF.

The chain uses TRBV7-9 and TRBJ2-7; with no DNA, the TCRdb D assignment of TRBD1 cannot be verified. Germline loops: CDR1 SEHNR, CDR2 FQNEAQ (reference sequence). The CDR3 is 14 residues long. CDR3 residues: CASSLDSTVYEQYF.

The chain has TRBV11-2 and TRBJ1-4. The CDR3 is 14 amino acids. Germline V lookup: CDR1 SGHAT, CDR2 FQNNGV. The CDR3 protein is CASSLDSWGEKLFF.

V and J are TRBV10-3 and TRBJ2-5; TCRdb's D gene call, TRBD1, goes unchecked for lack of DNA. The CDR3 spans 16 residues. Germline V CDR1 and CDR2: ENHRY, SYGVKD. The CDR3: CAISESDAGLEETQYF.

The genes are TRBV10-3 and TRBJ1-2; no DNA is available, so the TRBD1 call from TCRdb remains unchecked. In germline, CDR1 is ENHRY, CDR2 SYGVKD. The length of the CDR3 is 12 residues. The CDR3 is CAISEGGYGYTF.

This chain joins TRBV5-8 and TRBJ1-2; TCRdb calls TRBD1, which cannot be checked without DNA. Germline V gives CDR1 SGHTS, CDR2 YDEGEE. This CDR3 spans 12 amino acids. The chain's CDR3 is CASSLFRGGYTF. The whole variable domain, remainder taken from reference TRBV5-8 and TRBJ1-2, is EAGVTQSPTHLIKTRGQQATLRCSPISGHTSVYWYQQALGLGLQFLLWYDEGEERNRGNFPPRFSGRQFPNYSSELNVNALELEDSALYLCASSLFRGGYTFGSGTRLTVV.

This CDR3 is CASSVGDARSGNTIYF. The chain has TRBV9 and TRBJ1-3; as DNA is missing, the TRBD1 call by TCRdb cannot be tested. CDR1 and CDR2 (germline): SGDLS, YYNGEE. This CDR3 has 16 residues.

V and J are TRBV7-9 and TRBJ2-7; TCRdb's D call, TRBD1, is unchecked because there is no DNA. The CDR3 is 14 residues long. Germline V gene lookup returns CDR1 SEHNR and CDR2 FQNEAQ (reference sequence). CDR3 protein: CASSLGGTADEQYF.

The chain joins TRBV20-1 to TRBJ1-1. The CDR3 is 13 residues long. Per the germline V gene, CDR1 is DFQATT and CDR2 is SNEGSKA (reference sequence). CDR3 sequence reads: CSASKDSGTEAFF.

The CDR3 region is CSARDIRVQPQHF. The chain couples TRBV20-1 to TRBJ1-5. The CDR3 loop spans 13 amino acids. Germline values: CDR1 DFQATT, CDR2 SNEGSKA (reference sequence).

V and J are TRBV11-2 and TRBJ2-2; TCRdb proposes TRBD2, but this gene call is untestable without DNA. Per the germline V gene, CDR1 is SGHAT and CDR2 is FQNNGV. The CDR3 totals 13 residues. CDR3 loop: CASSLTSIGELFF. Combining the CDR3 with reference TRBV11-2 and TRBJ2-2 gives the whole variable domain EAGVAQSPRYKIIEKRQSVAFWCNPISGHATLYWYQQILGQGPKLLIQFQNNGVVDDSQLPKDRFSAERLKGVDSTLKIQPAKLEDSAVYLCASSLTSIGELFFGEGSRLTVL.

The chain carries TRBV7-3 and TRBJ1-1; TCRdb calls TRBD1, which cannot be checked without DNA. The CDR3 length is 14 residues. Germline CDR1 and CDR2: SGHTA and FQGTGA. The CDR3 sequence is CASSLGGQGGVAFF.

The J gene is TRBJ2-5, the V gene TRBV5-5; TCRdb's assignment of TRBD1 cannot be checked, as there is no DNA. This CDR3 comprises 13 residues. In germline, CDR1 is SGHKS, CDR2 YYEKEE (reference sequence). CDR3 loop: CASSREVLETQYF. Drawing the rest from reference TRBV5-5 and TRBJ2-5, the complete variable domain is DAGVTQSPTHLIKTRGQQVTLRCSPISGHKSVSWYQQVLGQGPQFIFQYYEKEERGRGNFPDRFSARQFPNYSSELNVNALLLGDSALYLCASSREVLETQYFGPGTRLLVL.